One sample yielded the 22 T cell receptor beta chains listed below, sequenced in a study of cytomegalovirus exposure and HLA in healthy donors (dated by TCRdb to about 2017). The library was obtained by the immunoSEQ multiplex PCR assay. The multiplex PCR relied on a mix of 60 forward primers for TCR Vbeta segments and 13 reverse primers for TCR Jbeta segments. Here the immuneACCESS table is served through TCRdb, limited to in-frame sequences with V and J called. Missing clones are a known gap in these copies; in checked studies unresolved V genes cover under half, and the rest lacks a known reason. Here the sample has 200,000 to 250,000 clones; approximately 82% occur a single time. 0.5% to 0.7% of the sample goes to the ten largest clones. The sample was PBMCs. All receptors derive from a woman aged 40-49 years in good health and CMV-seronegative.

A single count supports this clone. V is TRBV27 and J is TRBJ1-1; 9 bases are a match to TRBD1. Per the germline V gene, CDR1 is MNHEY and CDR2 is SMNVEV (reference sequence). The CDR3 consists of 18 residues. With V trimmed by 6 bases and J by 1 base, 15 bases remained unmatched. The CDR3 DNA reads as TGTGCCAGCAGGTTGACAACCTACAGGGGGCAAGGGAACACTGAAGCTTTCTTT. Its translation is CASRLTTYRGQGNTEAFF.

CDR3 coding DNA: TGTGCCAGCAGTTACGGGTATGGGACAGGGGCCGAAGCTTTCTTT. Its protein is CASSYGYGTGAEAFF. The rearrangement links TRBV6-5 to TRBJ1-1; 10 nucleotides line up with TRBD1. The germline gives CDR1 MNHEY, CDR2 SVGAGI. The junction had 8 bases not matched to a gene; V was cut back by 2 bases and J by 8 bases. The CDR3 covers 15 residues.

This clone has only one observation. The chain links TRBV5-1 to TRBJ1-3, with a tentative D call TRBD1 (6 bases). Per the germline V gene, CDR1 is SGHRS and CDR2 is YFSETQ. CDR3 length: 15 residues. Trimming cost V 3 bases and J 0 bases, with 10 bases left between them. The CDR3 region has the DNA TGCGCCAGCAGCTCACAGGGAATCTCTGGAAACACCATATATTTT. Its translation: CASSSQGISGNTIYF.

This sequence joins TRBV5-6 and TRBJ1-3; D gene uncertain. This CDR3 region has 17 residues. Looked up from germline, CDR1 is SGHDT and CDR2 is YYEEEE. Trimming removed 3 bases at V and 0 bases at J, with 16 bases between. CDR3 sequence (DNA): TGTGCCAGCAGCTCTCCGGGAACGGGCAGCTCTGGAAACACCATATATTTT. Protein sequence: CASSSPGTGSSGNTIYF.

The count of this clone is one. The CDR3 bases are TGTGCCAGCAGCTTCAGGGCGGGGGGCTACGAGCAGTACTTC. Protein: CASSFRAGGYEQYF. The rearrangement joins TRBV9 to TRBJ2-7, with 8 bases aligning to TRBD2. Germline V lookup: CDR1 SGDLS, CDR2 YYNGEE. The V gene end was trimmed by 4 bases and the J gene end by 3 bases; junction bases not matched to a gene: 6. CDR3 length equals 14 residues.

This clone was counted a few times. The V gene is TRBV2, the J gene TRBJ2-1; the match to TRBD2 covers 10 bases. Germline-derived CDR1 and CDR2 are SNHLY and FYNNEI. The V segment lost 5 bases and the J segment 9 bases; nucleotides outside the gene matches: 10. The CDR3 is 15 amino acids. The CDR3 DNA sequence: TGTGCCAGCAGTCGGATGGGGACTAGCGCTAGTGAGCAGTTCTTC. Encoded protein: CASSRMGTSASEQFF. Looking up the rest from reference TRBV2 and TRBJ2-1 gives the full variable domain: EPEVTQTPSHQVTQMGQEVILRCVPISNHLYFYWYRQILGQKVEFLVSFYNNEISEKSEIFDDQFSVERPDGSNFTLKIRSTKLEDSAMYFCASSRMGTSASEQFFGPGTRLTVL.

V is TRBV5-4 and J is TRBJ1-1, with D possibly TRBD1 on 6 matching bases. The CDR3 runs to 15 residues. Germline CDR1 is SGHNT and CDR2 is YYREEE (reference sequence). The V end lost 0 bases, the J end lost 3 bases, and 12 bases lay between the germline ends. In DNA form, the CDR3 reads TGTGCCAGCAGCTTGGGGGGGCGCAAGGACACTGAAGCTTTCTTT. This encodes CASSLGGRKDTEAFF.

This clone was detected once. The chain joins TRBV18 to TRBJ2-3; TRBD1 matches at 11 bases. The CDR3 totals 15 residues. After removal of 1 base from V and 5 bases from J, the junction contained 2 bases not matched to a gene. Looked up from germline, CDR1 is KGHSH and CDR2 is LQKENI. The CDR3 loop is CASSPLGQGEDTQYF. The CDR3 DNA follows: TGTGCCAGCTCACCACTGGGACAGGGGGAAGATACGCAGTATTTT.

A note on this clone: The CDR3 does not close with the conserved phenylalanine or tryptophan, likely indicating a read error. The CDR3 loop reads CASSPVAGRDEQYS. The CDR3 DNA reads as TGCGCCAGCAGCCCCGTGGCGGGGAGGGACGAGCAGTACTCC. The genes are TRBV5-1 and TRBJ2-7; 7 positions match TRBD2. The CDR3 is made up of 14 amino acids. Per germline, CDR1 SGHRS and CDR2 YFSETQ. The J segment lost 5 bases and the V segment lost 4 bases, leaving 9 bases of the junction unmatched.

V is TRBV7-8 and J is TRBJ2-2; 12 bases fit TRBD2. The CDR3 length is 17 residues. Trimming cost V 1 base and J 5 bases; bases outside gene matches: 5. The germline V gene has CDR1 SGHVS and CDR2 FQNEAQ. The CDR3 spells CASSLGLAGALTGELFF. DNA of the CDR3: TGTGCCAGCAGCTTAGGACTAGCGGGGGCCCTTACCGGGGAGCTGTTTTTT.

This clone was found a few times. The chain recombines TRBV6-5 with TRBJ2-7; perhaps TRBD1 as D (5 bases). The CDR3 is 13 residues long. V was pared by 0 bases and J by 6 bases, with 9 bases between. The germline V gene encodes CDR1 MNHEY and CDR2 SVGAGI. The CDR3 DNA sequence: TGTGCCAGCAGTTACTCTTCAGGGTCCGAGCAGTACTTC. It encodes CASSYSSGSEQYF.

The genes are TRBV2 and TRBJ1-2; D is undetermined. Trimming left V 4 bases short and J 2 bases short, with 8 bases between. The V gene's germline CDR1 is SNHLY and CDR2 FYNNEI. The CDR3 runs 13 residues. DNA for the CDR3: TGTGCCAGCAGTGGGGAGGGCAACTATGGCTACACCTTC. Residues: CASSGEGNYGYTF.

The V and J genes are TRBV4-2 and TRBJ1-2; 8 bases match TRBD1. The V gene end was trimmed by 1 base and the J gene end by 8 bases; junction bases not matched to a gene: 6. Germline V gene data show CDR1 as LGHNA and CDR2 as YNFKEQ. This CDR3 region has 14 residues. The CDR3 spells CASSQGDRKGGYTF. The CDR3 coding sequence is TGTGCCAGCAGCCAAGGGGACAGGAAGGGGGGCTACACCTTC.

The rearrangement links TRBV25-1 to TRBJ1-1; D might be TRBD1 (6 bases). This CDR3 spans 15 amino acids. The V end was cut by 3 bases, the J end by 6 bases, with 17 bases between. The germline gives CDR1 MGHDK, CDR2 SYGVNS. The CDR3 reads CASSEKGVIIAEAFF. The CDR3 bases are TGTGCCAGCAGTGAGAAGGGGGTGATTATAGCTGAAGCTTTCTTT.

This clone has a handful of counts. The chain carries TRBV6-1 and TRBJ1-1; D possibly corresponds to TRBD1 (6 bases). The CDR3 covers 14 residues. CDR1 and CDR2 from the germline V gene are MNHNS and SASEGT. V shed 7 bases and J shed 1 base, with 13 bases lying between them. CDR3: CASTAVGGNTEAFF. The CDR3 region has the DNA TGTGCCAGCACCGCCGTAGGGGGGAACACTGAAGCTTTCTTT.

This clone was seen a single time. V gene TRBV7-3 combines with J gene TRBJ2-1, with 11 positions matching TRBD2. The CDR3 is 15 residues long. Germline CDR1 SGHTA, CDR2 FQGTGA. Germline trimming cut 3 bases from V and 4 bases from J; bases unmatched to any gene: 2. The CDR3 is CASSLGLAVYNEQFF. In DNA, the CDR3 is TGTGCCAGCAGCTTGGGACTAGCGGTATACAATGAGCAGTTCTTC.

The rearrangement joins TRBV7-9 to TRBJ1-1; 7 bases match TRBD1. Germline V gene sequence: CDR1 SEHNR, CDR2 FQNEAQ (reference sequence). The V segment lost 5 bases and the J segment 5 bases; nucleotides outside the gene matches: 2. The CDR3 spans 12 residues. The CDR3 nucleotides are TGTGCCAGCAGCCAGGGGGTTACTGAAGCTTTCTTT. Protein: CASSQGVTEAFF.

The V call is TRBV7-9, the J call TRBJ2-3; D gene uncertain. The CDR3 consists of 12 residues. Trimming left V 3 bases short and J 5 bases short, with 6 bases between. Germline V CDR1 and CDR2: SEHNR, FQNEAQ (reference sequence). CDR3 DNA: TGTGCCAGCAGCTTTATCGGAGATACGCAGTATTTT. It is translated as CASSFIGDTQYF.

The V and J genes are TRBV30 and TRBJ2-1; 8 positions agree with TRBD1. Germline assignment: CDR1 GTSNPN and CDR2 SVGIG (reference sequence). The CDR3 sequence is 13 residues long. V lost 5 bases to trimming and J lost 7 bases; unmatched junction nucleotides: 7. CDR3 DNA sequence: TGTGCCTGGGAGGGACAGGAGAGAAATGAGCAGTTCTTC. It is translated as CAWEGQERNEQFF.

This chain joins TRBV13 and TRBJ2-7, with a possible D match to TRBD1 (6 bases). The germline V and J ends were trimmed by 0 bases and 1 base, with 13 bases remaining between them. CDR3 length: 16 amino acids. Germline lookup yields CDR1 PRHDT and CDR2 FYEKMQ (reference sequence). The DNA of the CDR3 is TGTGCCAGCAGCTTAGGGCCGGGACACACGTCCTACGAGCAGTACTTC. This encodes CASSLGPGHTSYEQYF.

The chain is built from TRBV6-5 and TRBJ1-2, with D possibly being TRBD1 (5 bases). Per the germline V gene, CDR1 is MNHEY and CDR2 is SVGAGI. This CDR3 is built from 13 residues. The V end lost 6 bases, the J end lost 5 bases, and 13 bases lay between the germline ends. The CDR3 region has the DNA TGTGCCAGCAGACGGGACTTACTGTATGGCTACACCTTC. It codes for CASRRDLLYGYTF.

The J gene is TRBJ1-1, the V gene TRBV4-3; D gene uncertain. Germline V CDR1 and CDR2: LGHNA, YSLEER. The CDR3 extends over 14 amino acids. The ends were cut back, 4 bases at V and 1 base at J, with 10 bases in the middle. CDR3 residues: CASSLLAKNTEAFF. CDR3 DNA: TGCGCCAGCAGCCTTCTAGCAAAGAACACTGAAGCTTTCTTT.